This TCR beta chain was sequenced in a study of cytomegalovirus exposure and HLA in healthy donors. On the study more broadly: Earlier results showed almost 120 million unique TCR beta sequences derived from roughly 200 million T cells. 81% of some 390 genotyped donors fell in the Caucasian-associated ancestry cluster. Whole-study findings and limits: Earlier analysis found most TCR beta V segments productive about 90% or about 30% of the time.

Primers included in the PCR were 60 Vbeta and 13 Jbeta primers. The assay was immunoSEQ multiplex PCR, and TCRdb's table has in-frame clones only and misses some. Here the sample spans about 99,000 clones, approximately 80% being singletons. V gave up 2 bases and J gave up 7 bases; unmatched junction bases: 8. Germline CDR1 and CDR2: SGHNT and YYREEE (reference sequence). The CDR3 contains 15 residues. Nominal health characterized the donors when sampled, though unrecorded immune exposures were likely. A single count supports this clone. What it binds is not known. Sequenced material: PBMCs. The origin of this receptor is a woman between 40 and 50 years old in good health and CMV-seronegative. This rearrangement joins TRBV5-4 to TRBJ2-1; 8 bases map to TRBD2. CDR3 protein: CASSFAGGRENEQFF. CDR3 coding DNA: TGTGCCAGCAGCTTTGCGGGGGGCAGAGAGAATGAGCAGTTCTTC.